A selection of T cell receptor beta chains follows, all from one sample in a study of blood T cell repertoires in COVID-19. Assay used: immunoSEQ multiplex PCR; TCRdb lists only in-frame clones, some missing. This sample carries under 250,000 clones, roughly nine tenths of them seen once, and the ten largest clones take roughly 3.1%. The source material was peripheral blood. The receptors come from a man between 18 and 35 years old with active or convalescent COVID-19. Both conserved end residues are part of each CDR3. Each record gives: J gene, D gene, V gene, clone size, CDR3 protein, CDR3 DNA. The D gene is left open where the match is weak. Clone size appears in some rows only: once, few, many, or a class for an expanded clone.

>TRBJ2-2|.|TRBV18|.
CASSQAGNTGELFF
TGTGCCAGCTCACAAGCGGGGAACACCGGGGAGCTGTTTTTT
>TRBJ2-4|.|TRBV21-1|.
CASSKALKQGQFVAKNIQYF
TGTGCCAGCAGCAAAGCCCTCAAACAGGGTCAATTTGTAGCCAAAAACATTCAGTACTTC
>TRBJ1-2|TRBD1|TRBV19|.
CASSAMDRAQDGYTF
TGTGCCAGTAGTGCAATGGACAGGGCACAGGATGGCTACACCTTC
>TRBJ1-2|.|TRBV28|few
CASSPFPRGSNYGYTF
TGTGCCAGCAGTCCTTTTCCCCGGGGGTCTAACTATGGCTACACCTTC
>TRBJ1-4|TRBD1|TRBV10-2|.
CASYPFRDRGKEKLFF
TGCGCCAGCTACCCCTTTCGGGACAGGGGAAAGGAAAAACTGTTTTTT
>TRBJ1-5|.|TRBV12-5|.
CASARGDAGNQPQHF
TGTGCTAGTGCCCGGGGGGATGCCGGCAATCAGCCCCAGCATTTT
>TRBJ2-3|TRBD2|TRBV29-1|few
CSVEGTSGGTYTQYF
TGCAGCGTTGAGGGGACTAGCGGGGGCACTTATACGCAGTATTTT
>TRBJ1-4|.|TRBV28|.
CASNQGTTNEKLFF
TGTGCCAGCAACCAGGGAACAACTAATGAAAAACTGTTTTTT
>TRBJ2-2|TRBD1|TRBV6-6|few
CASSPALDRRNTGELFF
TGTGCCAGCAGTCCCGCCCTGGACAGGAGGAACACCGGGGAGCTGTTTTTT
>TRBJ2-7|TRBD2|TRBV7-2|.
CASSLVLAGVDGEQYF
TGTGCCAGCAGCTTAGTTCTAGCGGGGGTAGACGGGGAGCAGTACTTC